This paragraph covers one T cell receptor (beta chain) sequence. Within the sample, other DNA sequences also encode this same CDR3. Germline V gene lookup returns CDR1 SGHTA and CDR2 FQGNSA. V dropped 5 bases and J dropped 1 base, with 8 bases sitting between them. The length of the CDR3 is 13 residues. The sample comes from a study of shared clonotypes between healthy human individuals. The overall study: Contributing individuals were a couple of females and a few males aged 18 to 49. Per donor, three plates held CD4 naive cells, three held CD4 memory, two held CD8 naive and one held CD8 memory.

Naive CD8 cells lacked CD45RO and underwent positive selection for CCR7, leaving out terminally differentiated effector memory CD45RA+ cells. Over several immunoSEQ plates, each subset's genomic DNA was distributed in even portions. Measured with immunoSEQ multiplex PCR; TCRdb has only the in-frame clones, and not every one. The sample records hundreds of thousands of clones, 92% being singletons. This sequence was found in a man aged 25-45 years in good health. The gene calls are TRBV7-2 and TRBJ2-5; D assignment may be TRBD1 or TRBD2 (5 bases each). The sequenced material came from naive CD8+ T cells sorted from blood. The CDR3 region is CASSRDRQETQYF. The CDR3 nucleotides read TGTGCCAGCAGCCGGGACCGCCAAGAGACCCAGTACTTC.